This T cell receptor (beta chain) comes out of a study of control samples from healthy donors and cancer patients. The V gene end was trimmed by 3 bases and the J gene end by 4 bases; junction bases not matched to a gene: 5. The length of the CDR3 is 14 residues. Germline V CDR1 and CDR2: LNHDA, SQIVND (reference sequence). The count of this clone is one. Libraries were prepared by immunoSEQ multiplex PCR; TCRdb keeps only in-frame clonotypes and omits some of them. The sample shows approximately 190,000 clones, roughly nine tenths of them seen only once. The V call is TRBV19, the J call TRBJ1-2, with 7 positions matching TRBD1. Sequencing used blood. The sequence was obtained from a man aged 30 to 45 in good health. CDR3 in amino acids: CASSILGTAYGYTF. CDR3 coding DNA: TGTGCCAGTAGTATTCTCGGGACAGCCTATGGCTACACCTTC.